The 6 T cell receptor beta chains reported below all come from one sample, sequenced in a study of blood T cell repertoires in COVID-19. TCRdb keeps only in-frame clones here, not all; method: immunoSEQ multiplex PCR. The table includes approximately 20,000 clones, less than 85% detected once. Sequenced: peripheral blood. All receptors derive from a man aged 60 to 75 with active COVID-19.

The chain links TRBV29-1 to TRBJ2-7; D is perhaps TRBD1 (6 bases). Germline V lookup: CDR1 SQVTM, CDR2 ANQGSEA. This CDR3 spans 15 amino acids. Trimming shortened V by 6 bases and J by 0 bases, and 18 bases separated the two germline ends. The CDR3 DNA reads TGCAGCGTCGTACCGGGACACCTGAGCTCCTACGAGCAGTACTTC. This gives the protein CSVVPGHLSSYEQYF.

J is TRBJ2-3 and V is TRBV13, with TRBD2 matching 8 bases. The J segment lost 1 base and the V segment lost 6 bases, leaving 3 bases of the junction unmatched. In germline, CDR1 is PRHDT, CDR2 FYEKMQ (reference sequence). The CDR3 has 14 residues. CDR3 bases: TGTGCCAGCAGTCAGACTAGCGGCACAGATACGCAGTATTTT. It is translated as CASSQTSGTDTQYF.

The chain uses TRBV5-1 and TRBJ1-4; 7 bases fit TRBD1. Per the germline V gene, CDR1 is SGHRS and CDR2 is YFSETQ. With 0 bases clipped from V and 6 bases from J, the junction kept 2 bases outside the gene matches. The CDR3 contains 14 residues. CDR3 DNA sequence: TGCGCCAGCAGCTTGGACAGGGGAGATGAAAAACTGTTTTTT. It translates to CASSLDRGDEKLFF.

This chain connects TRBV19 to TRBJ2-3, with 7 nucleotides matching TRBD2. Germline CDR1 LNHDA, CDR2 SQIVND (reference sequence). This CDR3 contains 15 residues. J gave up 4 bases and V 5 bases, and 9 bases lay outside the gene matches. CDR3 sequence: CASSGSGSGPDTQYF. Here the CDR3 DNA reads TGTGCCAGTAGTGGTAGCGGGTCCGGCCCAGATACGCAGTATTTT.

This clone is deemed large (0.1 to 1%). The V call is TRBV28, the J call TRBJ2-1; 7 positions match TRBD2. J was trimmed by 7 bases and V by 3 bases; bases with no gene match: 0. Germline-derived CDR1 and CDR2 are MDHEN and SYDVKM. This CDR3 region has 12 residues. CDR3 sequence: CASSLGGNEQFF. The CDR3 nucleotides are TGTGCCAGCAGTTTGGGAGGGAATGAGCAGTTCTTC.

The genes are TRBV25-1 and TRBJ2-2; TRBD2 might be the D (5 bases). Germline V gene lookup returns CDR1 MGHDK and CDR2 SYGVNS. V shed 0 bases and J shed 5 bases, with 13 bases lying between them. This CDR3 spans 16 amino acids. The chain's CDR3 is CASSEYVGVKTGELFF. The CDR3, as DNA: TGTGCCAGCAGTGAATATGTGGGAGTTAAGACCGGGGAGCTGTTTTTT.